This paragraph covers one TCR beta chain sequence. Isolated RNA was reverse transcribed into cDNA used as the sequencing template. TCRdb keeps only in-frame clones here, not all; method: immunoSEQ multiplex PCR. The data show some 170,000 clones, about 67% seen once. There are 13 residues in the CDR3. Germline CDR1 MNHEY, CDR2 SMNVEV (reference sequence). V gave up 3 bases and J gave up 13 bases, with 13 bases separating them. The data were taken from a study of CD8+ T cells in alopecia areata. This TCR came from a human donor with alopecia areata. The chain is built from TRBV27 and TRBJ1-6; D is undetermined. Sample: CD8+ T cells sorted from blood, taken at week 0. The CDR3 nucleotides read TGTGCCAGCAGTTTGGGGAGCCTGAGGCCCCTCCACTTT. Residues: CASSLGSLRPLHF.